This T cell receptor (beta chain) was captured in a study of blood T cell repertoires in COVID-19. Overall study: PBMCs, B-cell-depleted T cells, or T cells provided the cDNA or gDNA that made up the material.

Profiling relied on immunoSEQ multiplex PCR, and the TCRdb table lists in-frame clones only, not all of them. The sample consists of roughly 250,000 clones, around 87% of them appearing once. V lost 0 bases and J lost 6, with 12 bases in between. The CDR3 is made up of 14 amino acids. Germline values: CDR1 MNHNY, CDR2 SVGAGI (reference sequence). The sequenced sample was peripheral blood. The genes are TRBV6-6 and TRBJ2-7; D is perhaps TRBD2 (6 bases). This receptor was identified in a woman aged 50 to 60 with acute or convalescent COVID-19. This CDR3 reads CASSYSEGSVEQYF. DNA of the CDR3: TGTGCCAGCAGTTACTCGGAGGGTTCCGTCGAGCAGTACTTC.